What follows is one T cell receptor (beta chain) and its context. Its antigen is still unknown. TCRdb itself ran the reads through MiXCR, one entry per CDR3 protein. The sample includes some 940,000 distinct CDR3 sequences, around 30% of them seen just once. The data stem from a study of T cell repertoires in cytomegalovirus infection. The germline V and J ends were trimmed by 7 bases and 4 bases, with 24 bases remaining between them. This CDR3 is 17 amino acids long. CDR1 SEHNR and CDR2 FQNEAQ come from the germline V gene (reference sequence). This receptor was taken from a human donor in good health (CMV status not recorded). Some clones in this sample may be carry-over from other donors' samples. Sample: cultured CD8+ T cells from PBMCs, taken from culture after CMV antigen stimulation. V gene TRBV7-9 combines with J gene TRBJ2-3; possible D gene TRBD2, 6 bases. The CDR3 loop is CASTPPEAGIGADTQYF. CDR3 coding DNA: TGTGCCAGCACCCCTCCTGAGGCGGGGATCGGCGCAGATACGCAGTATTTT.